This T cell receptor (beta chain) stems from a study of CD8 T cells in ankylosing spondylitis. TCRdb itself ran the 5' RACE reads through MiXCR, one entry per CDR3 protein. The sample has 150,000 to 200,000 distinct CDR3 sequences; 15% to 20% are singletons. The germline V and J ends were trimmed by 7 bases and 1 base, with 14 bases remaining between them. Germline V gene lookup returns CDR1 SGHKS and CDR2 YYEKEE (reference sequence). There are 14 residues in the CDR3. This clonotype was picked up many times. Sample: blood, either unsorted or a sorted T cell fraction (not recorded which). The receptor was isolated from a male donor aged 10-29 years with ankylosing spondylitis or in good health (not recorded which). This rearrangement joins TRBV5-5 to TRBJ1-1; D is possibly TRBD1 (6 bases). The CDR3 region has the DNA TGTGCCAGCGTACAGGGTTGGAGGAACACTGAAGCTTTCTTT. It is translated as CASVQGWRNTEAFF.